Following are 9 T cell receptor beta chains from one sample sequenced in a study of shared clonotypes between healthy human individuals. The table came from immunoSEQ multiplex PCR; TCRdb's copy has only in-frame clones and leaves some out. The sample records about 520,000 clones, around 95% being singletons. Sequencing was done on a sample of naive CD4+ T cells sorted from blood. As to subset: CD45RA+ positively selected. The source is a woman between 25 and 40 years old in good health.

The chain combines TRBV9 with TRBJ2-1; 10 bases are a match to TRBD1. Germline V CDR1 and CDR2: SGDLS, YYNGEE. The CDR3 totals 16 residues. V gave up 2 bases and J gave up 1 base; unmatched junction bases: 3. This chain's CDR3 is CASSVLGQGSYNEQFF. The CDR3 coding sequence is TGTGCCAGCAGCGTCTTGGGACAGGGGTCCTACAATGAGCAGTTCTTC.

The rearrangement uses TRBV6-5 and TRBJ1-4; 8 nucleotides match TRBD1. The J segment lost 8 bases and the V segment lost 5 bases, leaving 7 bases of the junction unmatched. CDR3 length: 14 amino acids. Germline CDR1 is MNHEY and CDR2 is SVGAGI. The DNA of the CDR3 is TGTGCCAGCAGTCCAGGGGGCCAAAGCGAAAAACTGTTTTTT. Protein product: CASSPGGQSEKLFF.

The gene calls are TRBV18 and TRBJ1-1; tentatively, D is TRBD1 (6 bases). This CDR3 has 14 residues. Germline values: CDR1 KGHSH, CDR2 LQKENI. V lost 1 base, J lost 6 bases, and 12 bases lay in between. CDR3 DNA: TGTGCCAGCTCACCACGGAGGGGGTGGGCTGAAGCTTTCTTT. Residues: CASSPRRGWAEAFF.

The chain combines TRBV10-3 with TRBJ2-3, with TRBD1 identical over 8 bases. Germline CDR1 reads ENHRY; CDR2 reads SYGVKD. The J segment lost 0 bases and the V segment lost 2 bases, leaving 10 bases of the junction unmatched. This CDR3 comprises 18 residues. DNA for the CDR3: TGTGCCATCAGTGAGACAGGGGGACCAACTTCTAGCACAGATACGCAGTATTTT. Protein product: CAISETGGPTSSTDTQYF.

The V and J genes are TRBV2 and TRBJ2-2; 8 bases are shared with TRBD2. Trimming removed 6 bases from V and 7 bases from J; junction bases left unmatched: 10. This CDR3 is built from 15 residues. Looked up from germline, CDR1 is SNHLY and CDR2 is FYNNEI. CDR3 loop: CASRRAGAPGGELFF. As DNA, the CDR3 is TGTGCCAGCAGGCGAGCGGGAGCCCCGGGCGGGGAGCTGTTTTTT.

J is TRBJ2-1 and V is TRBV4-1, with 12 bases that match TRBD2. Germline assignment: CDR1 MGHRA and CDR2 YSYEKL. J lost 0 bases, V lost 3 bases, and 12 bases had no gene match. The CDR3 extends over 20 amino acids. The CDR3 spells CASSHLGLAGTSRSYNEQFF. CDR3 coding DNA: TGCGCCAGCAGCCACCTTGGACTAGCGGGGACCTCTCGCTCCTACAATGAGCAGTTCTTC.

The V gene is TRBV4-1, the J gene TRBJ2-2; D gene ambiguous. Trimming stripped 4 bases from V and 0 bases from J, with 18 bases between. The germline V gene encodes CDR1 MGHRA and CDR2 YSYEKL. The CDR3 consists of 18 residues. CDR3: CASSLRRTEPANTGELFF. The CDR3 DNA reads TGCGCCAGCAGCCTCCGGAGAACAGAGCCCGCGAACACCGGGGAGCTGTTTTTT.

The V and J genes are TRBV6-1 and TRBJ2-7, with 10 bases identical to TRBD1. Per germline, CDR1 MNHNS and CDR2 SASEGT. CDR3 size: 15 residues. J gave up 4 bases and V 6 bases, and 9 bases lay outside the gene matches. The CDR3 reads CASSLEGQGHYEQYF. The CDR3 DNA reads TGTGCCAGCAGCCTAGAGGGACAGGGGCATTACGAGCAGTACTTC.

The J gene is TRBJ2-2, the V gene TRBV5-1, with 9 bases matching TRBD1. The CDR3 spans 16 residues. V dropped 0 bases and J dropped 4; count of bases not matched to a gene: 4. Germline lookup yields CDR1 SGHRS and CDR2 YFSETQ. The CDR3 DNA reads TGCGCCAGCAGCTTGGGCCGGGACAGGGCCACCGGGGAGCTGTTTTTT. It codes for CASSLGRDRATGELFF.